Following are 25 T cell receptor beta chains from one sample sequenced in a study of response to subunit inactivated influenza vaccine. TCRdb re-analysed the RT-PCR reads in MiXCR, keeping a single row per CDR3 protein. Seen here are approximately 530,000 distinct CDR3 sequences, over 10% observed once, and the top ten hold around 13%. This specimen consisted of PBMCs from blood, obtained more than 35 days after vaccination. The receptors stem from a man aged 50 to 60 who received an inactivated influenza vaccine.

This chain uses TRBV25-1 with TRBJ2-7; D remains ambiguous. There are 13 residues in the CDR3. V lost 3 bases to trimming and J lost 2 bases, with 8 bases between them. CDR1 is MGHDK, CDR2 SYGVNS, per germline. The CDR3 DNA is TGTGCCAGCAGTGATAGTGTTACCTACGAGCAGTACTTC. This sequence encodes CASSDSVTYEQYF.

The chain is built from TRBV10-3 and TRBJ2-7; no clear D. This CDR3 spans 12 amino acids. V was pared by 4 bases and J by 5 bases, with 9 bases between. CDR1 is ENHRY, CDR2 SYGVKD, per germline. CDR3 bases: TGTGCCATCAGTGGTGGGAAACACGAGCAGTACTTC. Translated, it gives CAISGGKHEQYF.

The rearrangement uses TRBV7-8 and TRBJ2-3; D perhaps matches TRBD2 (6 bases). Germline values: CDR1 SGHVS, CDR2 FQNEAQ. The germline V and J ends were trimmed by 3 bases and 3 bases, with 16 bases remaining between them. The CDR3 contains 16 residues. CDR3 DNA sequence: TGTGCCAGCAGCTTTTACTCCCCAGGGAGGACAGATACGCAGTATTTT. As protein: CASSFYSPGRTDTQYF.

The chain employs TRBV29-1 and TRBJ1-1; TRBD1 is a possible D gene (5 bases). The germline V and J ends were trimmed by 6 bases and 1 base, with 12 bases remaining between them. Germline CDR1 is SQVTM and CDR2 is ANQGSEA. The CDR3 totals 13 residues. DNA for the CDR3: TGCAGCGTGTCGGGACGGGCGAACACTGAAGCTTTCTTT. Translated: CSVSGRANTEAFF.

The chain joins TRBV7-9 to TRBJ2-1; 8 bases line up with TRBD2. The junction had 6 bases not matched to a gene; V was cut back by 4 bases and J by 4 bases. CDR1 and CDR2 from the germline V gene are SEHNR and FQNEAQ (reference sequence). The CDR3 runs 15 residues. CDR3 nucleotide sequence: TGTGCCAGCAGCTCTGCTAGCGGGCTGTACAATGAGCAGTTCTTC. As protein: CASSSASGLYNEQFF. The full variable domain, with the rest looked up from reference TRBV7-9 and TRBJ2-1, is DTGVSQNPRHKITKRGQNVTFRCDPISEHNRLYWYRQTLGQGPEFLTYFQNEAQLEKSRLLSDRFSAERPKGSFSTLEIQRTEQGDSAMYLCASSSASGLYNEQFFGPGTRLTVL.

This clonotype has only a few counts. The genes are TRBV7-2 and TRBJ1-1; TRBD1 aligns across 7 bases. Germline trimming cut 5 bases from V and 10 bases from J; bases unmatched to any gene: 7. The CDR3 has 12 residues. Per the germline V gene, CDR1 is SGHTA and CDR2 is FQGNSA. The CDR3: CASSLDRSRAFF. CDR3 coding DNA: TGTGCCAGCAGCCTGGACAGGTCGCGAGCTTTCTTT.

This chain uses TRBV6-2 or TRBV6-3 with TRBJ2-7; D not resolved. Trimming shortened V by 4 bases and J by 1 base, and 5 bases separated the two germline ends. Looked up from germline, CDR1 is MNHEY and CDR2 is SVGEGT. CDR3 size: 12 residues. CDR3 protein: CASSSWSYEQYF. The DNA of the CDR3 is TGTGCCAGCAGTTCATGGTCCTACGAGCAGTACTTC.

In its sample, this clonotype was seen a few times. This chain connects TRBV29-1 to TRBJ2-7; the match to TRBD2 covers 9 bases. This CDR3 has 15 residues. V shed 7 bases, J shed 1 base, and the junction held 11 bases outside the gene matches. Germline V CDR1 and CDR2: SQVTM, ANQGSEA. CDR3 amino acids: CSAILTSGKSYEQYF. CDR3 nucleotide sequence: TGCAGCGCAATTTTGACTAGCGGAAAATCCTACGAGCAGTACTTC.

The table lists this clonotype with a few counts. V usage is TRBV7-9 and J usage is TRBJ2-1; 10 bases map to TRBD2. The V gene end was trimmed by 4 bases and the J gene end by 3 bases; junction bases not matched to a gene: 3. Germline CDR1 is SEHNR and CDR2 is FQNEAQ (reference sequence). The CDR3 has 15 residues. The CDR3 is CASSSGLAIYNEQFF. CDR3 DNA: TGTGCCAGCAGCTCGGGACTAGCGATCTACAATGAGCAGTTCTTC.

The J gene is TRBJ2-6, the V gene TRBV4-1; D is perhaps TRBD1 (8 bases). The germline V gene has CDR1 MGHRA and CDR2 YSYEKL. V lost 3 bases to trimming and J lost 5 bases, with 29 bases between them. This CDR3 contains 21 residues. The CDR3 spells CASSQETGGGGASPWANVLTF. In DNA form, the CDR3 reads TGCGCCAGCAGCCAGGAAACAGGGGGGGGTGGCGCGAGTCCTTGGGCCAACGTCCTGACTTTC.

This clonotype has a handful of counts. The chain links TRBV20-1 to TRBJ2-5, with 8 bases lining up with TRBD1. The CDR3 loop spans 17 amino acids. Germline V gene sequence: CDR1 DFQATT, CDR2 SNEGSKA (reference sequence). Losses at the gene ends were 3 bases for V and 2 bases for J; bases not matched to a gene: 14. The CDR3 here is CSASPRPQGALQETQYF. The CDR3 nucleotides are TGCAGTGCTAGCCCGAGACCCCAGGGGGCCCTACAAGAGACCCAGTACTTC.

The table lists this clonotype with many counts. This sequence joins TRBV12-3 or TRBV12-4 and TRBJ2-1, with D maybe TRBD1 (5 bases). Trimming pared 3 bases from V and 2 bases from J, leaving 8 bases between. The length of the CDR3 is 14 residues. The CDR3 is CASSLEGAYNEQFF. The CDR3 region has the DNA TGTGCCAGCAGTTTGGAAGGGGCCTACAATGAGCAGTTCTTC.

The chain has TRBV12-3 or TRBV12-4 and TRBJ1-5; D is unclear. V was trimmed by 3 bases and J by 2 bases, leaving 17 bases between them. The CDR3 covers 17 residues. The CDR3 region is CASSFQGPQRGNQPQHF. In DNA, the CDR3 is TGTGCCAGCAGTTTCCAAGGACCTCAACGGGGCAATCAGCCCCAGCATTTT.

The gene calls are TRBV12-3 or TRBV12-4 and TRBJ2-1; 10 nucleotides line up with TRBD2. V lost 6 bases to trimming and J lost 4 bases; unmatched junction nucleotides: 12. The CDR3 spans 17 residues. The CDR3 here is CASSPQTVAGGYNEQFF. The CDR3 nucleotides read TGTGCCAGCAGCCCCCAGACGGTAGCGGGAGGATACAATGAGCAGTTCTTC.

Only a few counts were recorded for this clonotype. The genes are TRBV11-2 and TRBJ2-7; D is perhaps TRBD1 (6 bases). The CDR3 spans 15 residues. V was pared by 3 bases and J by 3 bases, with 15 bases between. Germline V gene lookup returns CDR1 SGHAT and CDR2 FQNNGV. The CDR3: CASSLARDTFYEQYF. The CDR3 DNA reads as TGTGCCAGCAGCTTGGCAAGGGACACTTTCTACGAGCAGTACTTC.

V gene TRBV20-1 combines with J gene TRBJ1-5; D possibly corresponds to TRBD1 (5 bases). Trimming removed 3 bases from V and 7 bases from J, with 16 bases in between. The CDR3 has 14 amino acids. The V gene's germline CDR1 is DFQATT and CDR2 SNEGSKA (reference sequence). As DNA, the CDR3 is TGCAGTGCTAGGGCCGGGGCCCCCCAACAGCCCCAGCATTTT. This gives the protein CSARAGAPQQPQHF.

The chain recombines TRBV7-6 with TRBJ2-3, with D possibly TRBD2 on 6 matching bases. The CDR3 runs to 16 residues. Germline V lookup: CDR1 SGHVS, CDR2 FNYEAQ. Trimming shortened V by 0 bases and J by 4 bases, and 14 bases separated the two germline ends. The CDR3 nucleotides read TGTGCCAGCAGCTTAGCTTTTGGGGGAGGTGCAGATACGCAGTATTTT. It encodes CASSLAFGGGADTQYF.

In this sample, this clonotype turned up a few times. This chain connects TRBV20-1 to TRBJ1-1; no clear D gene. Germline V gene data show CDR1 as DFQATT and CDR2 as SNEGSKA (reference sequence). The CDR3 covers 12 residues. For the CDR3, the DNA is TGCAGGTTCAGAGGGAGGGACACTGAAGCTTTCTTT. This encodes CRFRGRDTEAFF.

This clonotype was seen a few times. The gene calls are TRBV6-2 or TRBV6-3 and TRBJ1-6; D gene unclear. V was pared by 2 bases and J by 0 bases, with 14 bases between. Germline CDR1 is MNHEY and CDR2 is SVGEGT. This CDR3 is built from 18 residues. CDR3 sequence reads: CASSYDGRASSYNSPLHF. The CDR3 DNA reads TGTGCCAGCAGTTACGACGGACGGGCAAGCTCCTATAATTCACCCCTCCACTTT.

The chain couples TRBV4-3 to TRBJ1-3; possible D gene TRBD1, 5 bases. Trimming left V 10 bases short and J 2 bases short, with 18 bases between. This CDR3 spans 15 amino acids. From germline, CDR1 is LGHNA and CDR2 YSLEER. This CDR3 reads CANPHLGGAGNTIYF. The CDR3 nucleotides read TGCGCCAACCCACACCTGGGGGGGGCTGGAAACACCATATATTTT.

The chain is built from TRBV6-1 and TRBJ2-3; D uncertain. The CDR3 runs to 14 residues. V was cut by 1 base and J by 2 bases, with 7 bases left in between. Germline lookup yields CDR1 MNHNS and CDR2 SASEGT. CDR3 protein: CASSEGFVTDTQYF. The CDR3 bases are TGTGCCAGCAGTGAAGGGTTCGTCACAGATACGCAGTATTTT.

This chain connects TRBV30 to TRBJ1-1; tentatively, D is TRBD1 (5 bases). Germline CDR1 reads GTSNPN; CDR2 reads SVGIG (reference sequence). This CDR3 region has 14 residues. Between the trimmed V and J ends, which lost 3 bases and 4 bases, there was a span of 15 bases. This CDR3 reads CAWSKTGRGTEAFF. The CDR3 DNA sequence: TGTGCCTGGAGCAAAACAGGCCGCGGCACTGAAGCTTTCTTT. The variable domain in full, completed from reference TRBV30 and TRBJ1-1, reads SQTIHQWPATLVQPVGSPLSLECTVEGTSNPNLYWYRQAAGRGLQLLFYSVGIGQISSEVPQNLSASRPQDRQFILSSKKLLLSDSGFYLCAWSKTGRGTEAFFGQGTRLTVV.

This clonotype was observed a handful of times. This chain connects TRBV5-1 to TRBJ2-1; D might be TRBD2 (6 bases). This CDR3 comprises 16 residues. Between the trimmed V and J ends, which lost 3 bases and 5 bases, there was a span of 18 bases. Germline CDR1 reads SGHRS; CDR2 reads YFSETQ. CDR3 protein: CASSSGGNTLHNEQFF. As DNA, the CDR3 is TGCGCCAGCAGCTCAGGAGGGAATACCCTCCACAATGAGCAGTTCTTC. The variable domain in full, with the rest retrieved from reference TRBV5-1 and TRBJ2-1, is KAGVTQTPRYLIKTRGQQVTLSCSPISGHRSVSWYQQTPGQGLQFLFEYFSETQRNKGNFPGRFSGRQFSNSRSEMNVSTLELGDSALYLCASSSGGNTLHNEQFFGPGTRLTVL.

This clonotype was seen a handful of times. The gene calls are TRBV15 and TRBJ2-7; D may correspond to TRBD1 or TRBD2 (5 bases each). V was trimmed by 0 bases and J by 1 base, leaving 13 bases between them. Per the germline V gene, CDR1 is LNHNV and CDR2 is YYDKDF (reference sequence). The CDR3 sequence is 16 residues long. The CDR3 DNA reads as TGTGCCACCAGCAGAGACTGGGGGTCAGGGTCCTACGAGCAGTACTTC. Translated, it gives CATSRDWGSGSYEQYF.

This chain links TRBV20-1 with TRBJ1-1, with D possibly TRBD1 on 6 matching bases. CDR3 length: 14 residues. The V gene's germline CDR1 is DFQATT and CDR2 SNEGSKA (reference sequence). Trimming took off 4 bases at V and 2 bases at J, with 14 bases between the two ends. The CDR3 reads CSAIKGGGNTEAFF. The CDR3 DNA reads TGCAGTGCTATAAAGGGGGGGGGCAACACTGAAGCTTTCTTT.